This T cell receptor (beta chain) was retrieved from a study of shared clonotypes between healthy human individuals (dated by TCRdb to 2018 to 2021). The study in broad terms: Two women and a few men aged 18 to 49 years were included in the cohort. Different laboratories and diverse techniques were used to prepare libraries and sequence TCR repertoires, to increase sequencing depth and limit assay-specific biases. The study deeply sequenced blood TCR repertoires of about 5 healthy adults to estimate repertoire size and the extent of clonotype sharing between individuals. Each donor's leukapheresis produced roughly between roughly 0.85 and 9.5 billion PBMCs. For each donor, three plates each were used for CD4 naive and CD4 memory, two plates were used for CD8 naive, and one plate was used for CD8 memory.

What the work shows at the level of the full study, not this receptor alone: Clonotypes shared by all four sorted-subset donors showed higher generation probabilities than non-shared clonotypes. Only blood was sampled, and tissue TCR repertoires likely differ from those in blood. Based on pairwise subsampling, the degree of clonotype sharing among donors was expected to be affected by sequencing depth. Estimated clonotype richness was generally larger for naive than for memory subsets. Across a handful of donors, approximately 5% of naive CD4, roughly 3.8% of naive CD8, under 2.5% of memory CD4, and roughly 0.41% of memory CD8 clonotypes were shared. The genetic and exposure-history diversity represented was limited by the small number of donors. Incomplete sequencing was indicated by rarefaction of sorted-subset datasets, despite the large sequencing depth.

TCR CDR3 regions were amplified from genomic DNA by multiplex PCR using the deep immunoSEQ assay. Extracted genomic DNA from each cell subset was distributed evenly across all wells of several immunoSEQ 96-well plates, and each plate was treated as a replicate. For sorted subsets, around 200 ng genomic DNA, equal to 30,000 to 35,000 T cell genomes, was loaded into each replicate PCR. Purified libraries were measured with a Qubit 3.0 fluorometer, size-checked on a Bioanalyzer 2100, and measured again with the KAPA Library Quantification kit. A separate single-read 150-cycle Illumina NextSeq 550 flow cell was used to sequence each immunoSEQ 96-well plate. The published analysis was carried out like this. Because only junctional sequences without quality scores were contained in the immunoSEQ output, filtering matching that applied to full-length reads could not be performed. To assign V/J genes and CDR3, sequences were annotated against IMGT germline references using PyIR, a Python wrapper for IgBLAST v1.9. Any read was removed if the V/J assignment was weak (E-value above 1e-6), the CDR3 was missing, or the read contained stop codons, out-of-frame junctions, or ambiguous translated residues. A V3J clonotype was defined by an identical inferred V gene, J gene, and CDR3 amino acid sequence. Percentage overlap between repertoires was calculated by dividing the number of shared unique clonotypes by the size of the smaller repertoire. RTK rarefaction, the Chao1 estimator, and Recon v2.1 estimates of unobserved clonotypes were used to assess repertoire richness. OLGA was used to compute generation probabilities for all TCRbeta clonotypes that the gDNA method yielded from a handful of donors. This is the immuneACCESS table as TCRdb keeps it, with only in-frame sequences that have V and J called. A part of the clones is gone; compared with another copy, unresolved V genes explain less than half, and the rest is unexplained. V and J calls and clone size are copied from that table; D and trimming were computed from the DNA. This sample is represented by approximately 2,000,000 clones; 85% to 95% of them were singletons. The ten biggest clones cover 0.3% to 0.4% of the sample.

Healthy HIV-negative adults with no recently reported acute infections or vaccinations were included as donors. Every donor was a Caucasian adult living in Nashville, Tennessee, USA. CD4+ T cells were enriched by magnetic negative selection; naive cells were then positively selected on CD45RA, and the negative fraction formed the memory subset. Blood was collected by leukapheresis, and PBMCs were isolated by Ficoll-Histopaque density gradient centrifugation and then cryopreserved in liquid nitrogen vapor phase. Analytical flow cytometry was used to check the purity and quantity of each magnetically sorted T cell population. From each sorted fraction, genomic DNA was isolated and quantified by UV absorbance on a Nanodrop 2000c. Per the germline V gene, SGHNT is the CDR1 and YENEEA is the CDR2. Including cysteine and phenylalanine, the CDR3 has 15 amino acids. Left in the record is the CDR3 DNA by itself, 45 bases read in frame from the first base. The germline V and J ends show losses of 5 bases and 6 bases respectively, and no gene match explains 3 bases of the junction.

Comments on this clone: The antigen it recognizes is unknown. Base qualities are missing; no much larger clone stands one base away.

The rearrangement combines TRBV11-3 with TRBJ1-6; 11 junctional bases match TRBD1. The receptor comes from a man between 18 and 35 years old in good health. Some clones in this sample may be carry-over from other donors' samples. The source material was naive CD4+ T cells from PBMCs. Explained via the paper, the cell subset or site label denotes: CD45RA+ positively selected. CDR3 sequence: CASSRTGGSNSPLHF. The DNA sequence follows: TGTGCCAGCAGCCGGACAGGGGGCTCTAATTCACCCCTCCACTTT.